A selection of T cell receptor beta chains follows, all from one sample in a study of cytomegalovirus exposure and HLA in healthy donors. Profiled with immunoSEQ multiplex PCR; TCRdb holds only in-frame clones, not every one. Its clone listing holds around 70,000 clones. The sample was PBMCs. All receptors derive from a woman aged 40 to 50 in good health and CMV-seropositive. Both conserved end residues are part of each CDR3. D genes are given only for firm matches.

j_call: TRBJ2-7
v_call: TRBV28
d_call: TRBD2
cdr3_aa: CASTLKLAGGYEQYF
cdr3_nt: TGTGCCAGCACCCTGAAACTAGCGGGAGGGTACGAGCAGTACTTC

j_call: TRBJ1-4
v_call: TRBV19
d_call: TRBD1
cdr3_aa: CASSKGTGREKLFF
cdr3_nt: TGTGCCAGTAGTAAAGGGACAGGGAGGGAAAAACTGTTTTTT

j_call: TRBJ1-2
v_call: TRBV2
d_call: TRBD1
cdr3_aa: CASRPGTGVWATTYGYTF
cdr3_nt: TGTGCCAGCAGACCCGGGACAGGGGTTTGGGCGACTACCTATGGCTACACCTTC

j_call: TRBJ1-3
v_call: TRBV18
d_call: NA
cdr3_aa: CASSRVDRVDTIYF
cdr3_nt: TGTGCCAGCTCACGCGTCGACAGAGTGGACACCATATATTTT

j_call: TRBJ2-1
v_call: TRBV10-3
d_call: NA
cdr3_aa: CATFSSESNEQFF
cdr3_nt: TGTGCCACTTTCAGTTCGGAGAGCAATGAGCAGTTCTTC

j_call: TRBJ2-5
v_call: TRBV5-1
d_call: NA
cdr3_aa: CASSYGQLTQETQYF
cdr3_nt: TGCGCCAGCAGTTATGGACAGCTAACTCAAGAGACCCAGTACTTC

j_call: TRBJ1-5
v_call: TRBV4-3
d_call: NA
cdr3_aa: CASSQERGQLNQPQHF
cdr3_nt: TGCGCCAGCAGCCAAGAACGCGGCCAGCTTAATCAGCCCCAGCATTTT

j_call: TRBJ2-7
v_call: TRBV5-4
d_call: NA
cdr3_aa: CASSPSGQGGEQYF
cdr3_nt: TGTGCCAGCAGCCCCAGCGGCCAGGGGGGCGAGCAGTACTTC

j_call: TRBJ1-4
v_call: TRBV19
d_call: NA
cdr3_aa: CASSMIRQVLNEKLFF
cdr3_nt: TGTGCCAGTAGTATGATACGACAGGTCCTCAATGAAAAACTGTTTTTT

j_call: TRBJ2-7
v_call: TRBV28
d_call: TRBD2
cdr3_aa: CASSLLAGAGYEQYF
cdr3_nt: TGTGCCAGCAGTTTGCTAGCGGGGGCCGGCTACGAGCAGTACTTC

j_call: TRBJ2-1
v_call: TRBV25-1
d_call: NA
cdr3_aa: CASSALLGSSYNEQFF
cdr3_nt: TGTGCCAGCAGTGCCCTACTAGGTTCGTCCTACAATGAGCAGTTCTTC

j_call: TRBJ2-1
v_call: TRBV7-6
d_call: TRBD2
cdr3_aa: CASSLGPSGGVYGLEQFF
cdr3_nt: TGTGCCAGCAGCTTAGGCCCTAGCGGGGGGGTGTATGGGCTTGAGCAGTTCTTC

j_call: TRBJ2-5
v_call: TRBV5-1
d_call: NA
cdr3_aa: CASSLGPPPQASETQYF
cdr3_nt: TGCGCCAGCAGCTTGGGACCCCCTCCACAGGCTTCGGAGACCCAGTACTTC

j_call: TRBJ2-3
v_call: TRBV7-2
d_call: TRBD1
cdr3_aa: CASSLLGLSRTGSTDTQYF
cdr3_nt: TGTGCCAGCAGCTTATTAGGCCTATCCCGGACAGGTAGCACAGATACGCAGTATTTT

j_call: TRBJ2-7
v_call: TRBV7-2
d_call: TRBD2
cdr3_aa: CASSLSRGDHEQYF
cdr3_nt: TGTGCCAGCAGCTTATCCCGGGGGGACCACGAGCAGTACTTC

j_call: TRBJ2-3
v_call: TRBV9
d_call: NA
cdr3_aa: CASSPWGADTQYF
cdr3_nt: TGTGCCAGCAGCCCGTGGGGAGCAGATACGCAGTATTTT

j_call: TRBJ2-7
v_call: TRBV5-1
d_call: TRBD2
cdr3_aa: CASSTSLYRTSGDYEQYF
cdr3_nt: TGCGCCAGCAGCACCTCCCTATACCGGACTAGCGGGGACTACGAGCAGTACTTC

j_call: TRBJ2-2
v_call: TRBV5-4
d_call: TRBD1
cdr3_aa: CASRRDRGTGELFF
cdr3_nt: TGTGCCAGCAGGCGGGACAGGGGGACCGGGGAGCTGTTTTTT

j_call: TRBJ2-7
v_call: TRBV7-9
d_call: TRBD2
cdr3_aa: CASSFGTSGTEQYF
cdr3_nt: TGTGCCAGCAGCTTTGGGACTAGCGGGACCGAGCAGTACTTC

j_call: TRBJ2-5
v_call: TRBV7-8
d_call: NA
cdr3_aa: CASSLGGRLVETQYF
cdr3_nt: TGTGCCAGCAGCTTAGGGGGTAGACTAGTAGAGACCCAGTACTTC

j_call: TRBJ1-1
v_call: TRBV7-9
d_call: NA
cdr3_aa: CASSLARYTEAFF
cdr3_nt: TGTGCCAGCAGCTTAGCCCGTTACACTGAAGCTTTCTTT

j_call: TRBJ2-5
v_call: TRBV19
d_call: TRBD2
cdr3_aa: CASSRSGMGTQYF
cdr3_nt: TGTGCCAGTAGTAGGAGCGGGATGGGGACCCAGTACTTC

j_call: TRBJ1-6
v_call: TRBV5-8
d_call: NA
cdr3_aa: CASLLHRMDSPLHF
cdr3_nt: TGTGCCAGCTTGCTCCACAGAATGGATTCACCCCTCCACTTT

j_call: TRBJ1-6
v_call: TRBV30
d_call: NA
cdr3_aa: CAWSPGRVNSPLHF
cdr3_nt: TGTGCCTGGAGTCCGGGCAGGGTTAATTCACCCCTCCACTTT

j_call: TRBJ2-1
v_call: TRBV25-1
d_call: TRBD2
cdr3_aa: CASSALAGGYTSDEQFF
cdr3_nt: TGTGCCAGCAGTGCCTTAGCGGGGGGCTATACTTCCGATGAGCAGTTCTTC

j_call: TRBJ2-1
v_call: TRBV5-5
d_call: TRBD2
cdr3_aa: CASSSHYVLAGEENEQFF
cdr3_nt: TGTGCCAGCAGCTCCCATTACGTACTAGCGGGAGAAGAGAATGAGCAGTTCTTC

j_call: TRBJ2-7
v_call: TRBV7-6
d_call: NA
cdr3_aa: CASSSRALAYEQYF
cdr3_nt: TGTGCCAGCAGCTCCAGGGCGCTAGCCTACGAGCAGTACTTC

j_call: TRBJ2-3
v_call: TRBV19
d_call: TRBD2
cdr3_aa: CASSGGVLGTDTQYF
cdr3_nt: TGTGCCAGTAGCGGGGGGGTCCTGGGCACAGATACGCAGTATTTT

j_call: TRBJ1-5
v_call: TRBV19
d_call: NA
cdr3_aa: CASSLSLGGRQPQHF
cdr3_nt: TGTGCCAGTAGTCTCTCGCTTGGGGGCCGTCAGCCCCAGCATTTT

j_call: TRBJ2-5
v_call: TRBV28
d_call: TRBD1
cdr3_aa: CASSLTGVKETQYF
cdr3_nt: TGTGCCAGCAGCTTAACAGGGGTTAAAGAGACCCAGTACTTC

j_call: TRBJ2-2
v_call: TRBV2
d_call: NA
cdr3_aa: CASSEAALRVGELFF
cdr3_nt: TGTGCCAGCAGTGAAGCGGCCCTACGGGTCGGGGAGCTGTTTTTT

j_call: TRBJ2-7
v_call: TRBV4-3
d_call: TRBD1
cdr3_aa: CASSQDWDRDRGNEQYF
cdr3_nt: TGCGCCAGCAGCCAAGATTGGGACCGGGACAGGGGAAACGAGCAGTACTTC

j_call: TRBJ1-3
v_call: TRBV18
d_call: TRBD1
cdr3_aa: CASSPGQGATSGNTIYF
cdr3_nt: TGTGCCAGCTCCCCCGGACAGGGGGCTACCTCTGGAAACACCATATATTTT

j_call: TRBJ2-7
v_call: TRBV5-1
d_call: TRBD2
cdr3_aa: CASSLEGSGRVDEQYF
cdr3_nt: TGCGCCAGCAGCTTGGAGGGTAGCGGGAGGGTCGACGAGCAGTACTTC

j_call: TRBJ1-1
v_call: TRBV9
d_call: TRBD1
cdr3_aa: CASSARDRLGTEAFF
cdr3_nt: TGTGCCAGCAGCGCCCGGGACAGATTGGGAACTGAAGCTTTCTTT

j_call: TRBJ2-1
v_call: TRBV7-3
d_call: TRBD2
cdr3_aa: CASSPSSGSSYNEQFF
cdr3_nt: TGTGCCAGCAGCCCCTCTAGCGGCAGCTCCTACAATGAGCAGTTCTTC

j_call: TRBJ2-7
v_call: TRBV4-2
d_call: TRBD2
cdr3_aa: CASSQSAGEPYEQYF
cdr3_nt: TGTGCCAGCAGCCAATCCGCGGGAGAACCCTACGAGCAGTACTTC

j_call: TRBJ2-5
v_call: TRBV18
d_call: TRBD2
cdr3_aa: CASSPPGGRRETQYF
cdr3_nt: TGTGCCAGCTCACCACCGGGCGGGAGGAGGGAGACCCAGTACTTC

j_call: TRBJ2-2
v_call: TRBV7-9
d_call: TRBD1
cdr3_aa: CASSRQGADTGELFF
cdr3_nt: TGTGCCAGCAGCCGACAGGGGGCGGATACCGGGGAGCTGTTTTTT

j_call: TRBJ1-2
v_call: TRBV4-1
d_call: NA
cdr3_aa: CASSHPMKGRKGGYTF
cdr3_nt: TGCGCCAGCAGCCATCCGATGAAGGGGCGGAAAGGCGGCTACACCTTC

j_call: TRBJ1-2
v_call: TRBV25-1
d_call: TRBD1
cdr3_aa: CASTGTAYGYTF
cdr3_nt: TGTGCCAGCACAGGGACAGCCTATGGCTACACCTTC

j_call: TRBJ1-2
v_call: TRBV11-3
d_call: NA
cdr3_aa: CASSLPGSGYTF
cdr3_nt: TGTGCCAGCAGCTTGCCAGGAAGCGGCTACACCTTC

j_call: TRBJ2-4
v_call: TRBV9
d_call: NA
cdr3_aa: CASSVLRAGDIQYF
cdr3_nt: TGTGCCAGCAGCGTCCTCAGGGCAGGTGACATTCAGTACTTC

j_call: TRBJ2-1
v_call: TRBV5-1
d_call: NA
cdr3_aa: CASSSTGTNSYNEQFF
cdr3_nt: TGCGCCAGCAGCTCTACAGGGACTAACTCCTACAATGAGCAGTTCTTC

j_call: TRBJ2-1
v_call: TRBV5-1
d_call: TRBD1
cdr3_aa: CASSLGQGAFNGQFF
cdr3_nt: TGCGCCAGCAGCTTGGGACAGGGGGCTTTCAATGGGCAGTTCTTC

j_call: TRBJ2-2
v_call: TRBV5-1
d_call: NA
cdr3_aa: CASSLGFLANTGELFF
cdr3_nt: TGCGCCAGCAGCTTGGGATTCCTAGCTAACACCGGGGAGCTGTTTTTT

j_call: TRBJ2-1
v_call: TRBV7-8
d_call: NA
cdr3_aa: CASRDGLFGEQFF
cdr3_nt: TGTGCCAGCAGAGACGGGTTGTTTGGTGAGCAGTTCTTC

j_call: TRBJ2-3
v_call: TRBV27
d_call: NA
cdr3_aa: CASTTPPGTQYF
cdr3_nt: TGTGCCAGCACCACACCGCCAGGTACGCAGTATTTT

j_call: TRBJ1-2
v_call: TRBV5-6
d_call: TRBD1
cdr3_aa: CASSLGGQGATNYGYTF
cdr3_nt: TGTGCCAGCAGCTTGGGGGGACAGGGGGCGACTAACTATGGCTACACCTTC

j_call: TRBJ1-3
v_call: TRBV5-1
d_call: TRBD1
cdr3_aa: CASSPGGQGWNTIYF
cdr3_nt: TGCGCCAGCAGCCCGGGCGGACAGGGGTGGAACACCATATATTTT

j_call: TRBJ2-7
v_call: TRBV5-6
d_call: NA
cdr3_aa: CASSFGDSYEQYF
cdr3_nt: TGTGCCAGCAGCTTCGGAGACTCCTACGAGCAGTACTTC

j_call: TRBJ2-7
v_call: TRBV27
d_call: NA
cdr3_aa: CASSYYSHYEQYF
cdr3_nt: TGTGCCAGCAGTTATTACAGCCACTACGAGCAGTACTTC

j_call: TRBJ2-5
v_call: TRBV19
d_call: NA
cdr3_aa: CASSQQAQETQYF
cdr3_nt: TGTGCCAGTAGTCAACAGGCTCAAGAGACCCAGTACTTC

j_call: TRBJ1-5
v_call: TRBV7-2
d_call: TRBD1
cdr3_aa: CASSRQGDQPQHF
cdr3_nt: TGTGCCAGCAGCCGACAGGGCGATCAGCCCCAGCATTTT

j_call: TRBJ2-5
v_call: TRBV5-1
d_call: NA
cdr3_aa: CASRSGGPPQETQYF
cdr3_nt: TGCGCCAGCAGGTCAGGGGGGCCTCCTCAAGAGACCCAGTACTTC

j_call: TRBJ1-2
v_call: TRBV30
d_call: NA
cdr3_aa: CAWSTNARGYTF
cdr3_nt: TGTGCCTGGAGCACTAACGCGAGGGGCTACACCTTC

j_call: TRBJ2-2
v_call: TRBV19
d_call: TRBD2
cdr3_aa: CASSIGGDTGELFF
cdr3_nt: TGTGCCAGTAGTATTGGGGGGGACACCGGGGAGCTGTTTTTT

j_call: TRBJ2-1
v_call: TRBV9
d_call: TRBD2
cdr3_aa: CASSVQPGRETYNEQFF
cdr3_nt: TGTGCCAGCAGCGTCCAACCCGGGAGGGAAACCTACAATGAGCAGTTCTTC

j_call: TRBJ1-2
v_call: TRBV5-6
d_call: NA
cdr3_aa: CAGSPGDYGYTF
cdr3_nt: TGTGCCGGCAGCCCCGGGGACTATGGCTACACCTTC

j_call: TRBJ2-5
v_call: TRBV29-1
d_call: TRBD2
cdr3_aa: CSVVLGGLGTQYF
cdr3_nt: TGCAGCGTTGTTTTGGGGGGGTTAGGGACCCAGTACTTC